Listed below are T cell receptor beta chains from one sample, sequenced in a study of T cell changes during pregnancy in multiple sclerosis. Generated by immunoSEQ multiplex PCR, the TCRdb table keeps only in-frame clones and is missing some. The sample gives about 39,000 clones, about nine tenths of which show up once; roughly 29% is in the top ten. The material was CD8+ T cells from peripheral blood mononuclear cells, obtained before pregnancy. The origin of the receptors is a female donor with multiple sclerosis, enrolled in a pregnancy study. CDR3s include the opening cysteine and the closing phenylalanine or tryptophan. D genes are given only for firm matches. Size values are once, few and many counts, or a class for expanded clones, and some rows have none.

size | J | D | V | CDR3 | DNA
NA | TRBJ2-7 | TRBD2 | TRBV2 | CASRGTTSYEQYF | TGTGCCAGCAGGGGGACTACCTCCTACGAGCAGTACTTC
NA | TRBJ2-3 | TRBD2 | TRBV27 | CASRRDLAGGTDTQYF | TGTGCCAGCAGGCGGGATCTAGCGGGGGGCACAGATACGCAGTATTTT
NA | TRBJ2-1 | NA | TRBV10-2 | CASSEPTGINEQFF | TGCGCCAGCAGTGAGCCTACAGGGATCAATGAGCAGTTCTTC
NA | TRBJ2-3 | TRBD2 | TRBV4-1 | CASSYGTSGRADTQYF | TGCGCCAGCAGCTATGGGACTAGCGGGAGAGCAGATACGCAGTATTTT
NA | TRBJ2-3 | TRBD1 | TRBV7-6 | CASSFRTGNTDTQYF | TGTGCCAGCAGCTTTAGGACAGGGAACACAGATACGCAGTATTTT
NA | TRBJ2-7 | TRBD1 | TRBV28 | CASSGRDSTYEQYF | TGTGCCAGCAGTGGCCGGGACAGTACCTACGAGCAGTACTTC
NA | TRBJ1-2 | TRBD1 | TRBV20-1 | CSTGGGLGYTF | TGCAGTACAGGGGGCGGGTTGGGCTACACCTTC
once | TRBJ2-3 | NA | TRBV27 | CAGRLSRGADTQYF | TGTGCCGGCAGACTTTCCAGGGGAGCAGATACGCAGTATTTT
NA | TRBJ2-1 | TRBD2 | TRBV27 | CASSHGLAGVVEQFF | TGTGCCAGCAGTCATGGACTAGCGGGAGTGGTTGAGCAGTTCTTC
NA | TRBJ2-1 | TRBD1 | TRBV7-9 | CASSFATGVAYNEQFF | TGTGCCAGCAGCTTCGCGACAGGGGTTGCCTACAATGAGCAGTTCTTC
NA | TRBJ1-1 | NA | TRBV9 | CASSDQSGGVGEAFF | TGTGCCAGCAGCGACCAGAGTGGGGGGGTTGGTGAAGCTTTCTTT
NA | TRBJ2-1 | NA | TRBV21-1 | CASSKGWGTSSGNEQFF | TGTGCCAGCAGCAAAGGATGGGGGACTAGCAGTGGCAATGAGCAGTTCTTC
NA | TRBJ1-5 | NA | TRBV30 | CAWSSGGNQPQHF | TGTGCCTGGTCGTCAGGGGGCAATCAGCCCCAGCATTTT
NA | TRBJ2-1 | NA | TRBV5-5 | CASSPSANEQFF | TGTGCCAGCAGCCCCAGCGCCAATGAGCAGTTCTTC
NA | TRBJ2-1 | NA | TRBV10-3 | CAISERRGEGYNEQFF | TGTGCCATCAGTGAGCGGAGGGGGGAGGGCTACAATGAGCAGTTCTTC
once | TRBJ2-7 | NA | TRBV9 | CASSSGRETYEQYF | TGTGCCAGCAGCTCCGGACGGGAAACCTACGAGCAGTACTTC
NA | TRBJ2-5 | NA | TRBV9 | CASSSGGETQYF | TGTGCCAGCAGCTCTGGGGGGGAGACCCAGTACTTC
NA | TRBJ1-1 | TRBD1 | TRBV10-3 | CAISENRGTEAFF | TGTGCCATCAGTGAAAACAGGGGCACTGAAGCTTTCTTT
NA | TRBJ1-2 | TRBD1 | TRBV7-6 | CASSLVGQGPSSGYTF | TGTGCCAGCAGCTTAGTCGGACAGGGGCCCTCGTCCGGCTACACCTTC
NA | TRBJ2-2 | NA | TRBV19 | CASSIRTGELFF | TGTGCCAGTAGTATCCGGACCGGGGAGCTGTTTTTT
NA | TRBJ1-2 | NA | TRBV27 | CASSLSRGDSFYGYTF | TGTGCCAGCAGTTTATCGCGGGGGGATTCATTCTATGGCTACACCTTC
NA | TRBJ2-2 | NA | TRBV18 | CASSPANRAGELFF | TGTGCCAGCTCACCGGCAAATCGGGCCGGGGAGCTGTTTTTT
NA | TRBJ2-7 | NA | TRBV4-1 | CASSPFPNREQYF | TGCGCCAGCAGCCCTTTCCCGAACCGGGAGCAGTACTTC
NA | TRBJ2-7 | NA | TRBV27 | CASSPQGLSYEQYF | TGTGCCAGCAGTCCACAGGGCCTCTCCTACGAGCAGTACTTC